Listed below are T cell receptor beta chains from one sample, sequenced in a study of T cells in Graves' hyperthyroidism and ophthalmopathy. TCRdb fed the multiplex PCR reads into MiXCR, producing one record per CDR3 protein. The table includes more than 40,000 distinct CDR3 sequences, 49% detected once. Specimen: peripheral blood or thyroid tissue (not recorded which). These receptors all come from a woman between 45 and 60 years old with Graves' hyperthyroidism. Both conserved end residues are part of each CDR3. The D gene is left open where the match is weak. Not all rows give a size; the values are once, few, many and, for expanded clones, a class.

clone_size j_call v_call d_call cdr3_nt cdr3_aa
many TRBJ1-2 TRBV20-1 . TGCAGTGCTAGTGAAGTTCTGAACTATGGCTACACCTTC CSASEVLNYGYTF
. TRBJ1-2 TRBV6-1 TRBD1 TGTGCCATCAGGGCCGCAGGGGGCTGGAGCTATGGCTACACCTTC CAIRAAGGWSYGYTF
many TRBJ2-3 TRBV24-1 . TGTGCCACCAGTGACGTTACGATCACAGATACGCAGTATTTT CATSDVTITDTQYF
many TRBJ1-1 TRBV18 . TGTGCCAGCTCACCACCCGGCCGGCCAGCGTCTGAAGCTTTCTTT CASSPPGRPASEAFF
. TRBJ1-2 TRBV29-1 . TGCAGCGTTGGCTCCGAGGGGCATCCGAACTATAGCTACACCTTC CSVGSEGHPNYSYTF
. TRBJ1-6 TRBV2 TRBD1 TGTGCCAGCAGTGAATGGGGACAGGGGTCTTCACCCCTCCACTTT CASSEWGQGSSPLHF
many TRBJ2-7 TRBV19 . TGTGCCAGTACCCCTTCGCTGCGGAACTACGAGCAGTACTTC CASTPSLRNYEQYF
many TRBJ1-4 TRBV20-1 . TGCAGTGCTAGATCCCCCGGGACTGACCATGAAAAACTGTTTTTT CSARSPGTDHEKLFF
many TRBJ2-7 TRBV6-6 . TGTGCCAGCAGTGGGGGACGGAAAAGCTCCTACGAGCAGTACTTC CASSGGRKSSYEQYF
. TRBJ1-2 TRBV29-1 TRBD1 TGCAGCGTAGCCAGGGGACAGGGAGGTGGTGGCTACACCTTC CSVARGQGGGGYTF
. TRBJ1-1 TRBV29-1 . TGCAGCTCCTTGACGGTGAACACTGAAGCTTTCTTT CSSLTVNTEAFF
. TRBJ1-1 TRBV19 . TGTGCCAGTAGGAAAACTACGACAGGAAACACTGAAGCTTTCTTT CASRKTTTGNTEAFF
medium-sized TRBJ1-2 TRBV10-1 TRBD1 TGCGCCAGCAGTCCTGGACAGGACGCGTATGGCTACACCTTC CASSPGQDAYGYTF
many TRBJ1-1 TRBV2 . TGTGCCAGCAGTGAAACCGGGTCCCTGGCCGCTTTCTTT CASSETGSLAAFF
. TRBJ1-2 TRBV20-1 . TGCAGTGCTAGTCTGTTCTATGGCTACACCTTC CSASLFYGYTF
many TRBJ1-6 TRBV11-3 . TGTGCCAGCAGCCGAGGGGATGGAAATTCACCCCTCCACTTT CASSRGDGNSPLHF
. TRBJ2-7 TRBV29-1 . TGCAGCGTTGAGGGCCTAAGCACAAACGTTTACGAGCAGTACTTC CSVEGLSTNVYEQYF
. TRBJ2-2 TRBV15 . TGTGCCACCAGATGGGTAGGGGGGCGCGAAGAGCTGCTTTTT CATRWVGGREELLF
many TRBJ2-2 TRBV9 TRBD2 TGTGCCAGCAGCCACCGGGGGGATAGCGGAGGGAACACCGGGGAGCTGTTTTTT CASSHRGDSGGNTGELFF
many TRBJ2-5 TRBV28 . TGTGCCACCGTGGGGGGACAACAAGAGACCCAGTACTTC CATVGGQQETQYF
medium-sized TRBJ2-5 TRBV11-2 . TGTGCCAGCAGCCCCTGGGGCGAGGCCCAGTACTTC CASSPWGEAQYF
. TRBJ1-2 TRBV28 TRBD1 TGTGCCAGCTATCCGGGACAGGAGAGTGGCTACACCTTC CASYPGQESGYTF
. TRBJ2-5 TRBV7-6 . TGTGCCAGCAGACACCGACTTCAACAAGAGACCCAGTACTTC CASRHRLQQETQYF
once TRBJ2-7 TRBV7-9 TRBD2 TGTGCCAGCAGCTTGACGGGAGGCCGCTCCTACGAGCAGTACTTC CASSLTGGRSYEQYF
. TRBJ2-5 TRBV7-2 . TGTGCCAGCAGATCTGGAGAGACCCAGTACTTC CASRSGETQYF
. TRBJ1-1 TRBV2 TRBD1 TGCGCCAGGAGTGGACAGGGGGCGTTTGCTTTCTTT CARSGQGAFAFF
many TRBJ2-7 TRBV7-8 . TGTGCCAGCAGCTTAGGAGGGACGATGGGGAGCTCCTACGAGCAGTACTTC CASSLGGTMGSSYEQYF
many TRBJ2-3 TRBV5-4 TRBD2 TGTGCCAGCAGCTTAAGAGCGGGAGGAGGAACAGATACGCAGTATTTT CASSLRAGGGTDTQYF
. TRBJ2-7 TRBV7-9 TRBD2 TGTGCCAGCAGTGTGTGGAGCGGGAGAGGCGAGCAGTACTTC CASSVWSGRGEQYF
many TRBJ2-5 TRBV6-5 . TGTGCCAGCAGTTACTACGGGGGGCCGCGGGAGACCCAGTACTTC CASSYYGGPRETQYF
. TRBJ2-5 TRBV2 TRBD1 TGTGCCAGCAGTTTGGGACAGGGATTTAGGACCCAGTACTTC CASSLGQGFRTQYF
many TRBJ1-2 TRBV6-5 . TGTGCCAGCAGTACGCCCGGGGGGTACTATGGCTACACCTTC CASSTPGGYYGYTF
once TRBJ1-1 TRBV19 . TGTGCCAGTAGCATTACGTCCGGCGGGAACACTGAAGCTTCCTTT CASSITSGGNTEASF
many TRBJ2-2 TRBV5-1 . TGCGCCAGCAGCGTATTCACAGAATACACCGGGGAGCTGTTTTTT CASSVFTEYTGELFF
. TRBJ1-1 TRBV2 . TGTGCCAGCAGAGATCCCGGATCGACTAAAGCTTCCTTT CASRDPGSTKASF
. TRBJ2-2 TRBV7-3 . TGTGCCAACAGCCCCGTCCTCACCGGGGAGCTGTCTTTT CANSPVLTGELSF
. TRBJ2-2 TRBV9 TRBD1 TGTGCCAGCGGCGTAGGGGGACAGGGGGCCAGGGAGCTGTTTTTT CASGVGGQGARELFF
. TRBJ1-6 TRBV7-9 . TGTGCCAGCACCCTCGGCGGGGCGGGACGGAATAATTCACCCCTCCACTTT CASTLGGAGRNNSPLHF
many TRBJ1-1 TRBV18 TRBD1 TGTGCCAGCTCAACCACAGGGGCTGAAGCTTTCTTT CASSTTGAEAFF
. TRBJ2-5 TRBV7-3 . TGTGCCAGCAGCTTAGTCGGTCTGTCCCCTCAAGAGACCCAGTACTTC CASSLVGLSPQETQYF
. TRBJ1-3 TRBV6-1 . TGTGCCAGCAGTGATCGGGGCGTGGGGACTGAAGGAAACACCATATATTTT CASSDRGVGTEGNTIYF
many TRBJ1-1 TRBV5-1 . TGCGCCAGCAGAGCAGGGAACACTGAAGCTTTCTTT CASRAGNTEAFF
. TRBJ2-7 TRBV7-2 TRBD2 TGTGCCAGCAGCTCGGGGACTAGCGGGACCAGCTCCTACGAGCAGTACTTC CASSSGTSGTSSYEQYF
many TRBJ1-5 TRBV4-2 TRBD1 TGTGCCAGCAGCCAGGGAGGGACAGTTAATCAGCCCCAGCATTTT CASSQGGTVNQPQHF
. TRBJ1-2 TRBV10-3 . TGTGCCATCAGTGTTTGGCAGGGAGTAGGGTACTATGGCTACACCTTC CAISVWQGVGYYGYTF
. TRBJ1-4 TRBV20-1 . TGCAGTGCTAGAGAGGGGGGCAGTCAGGAAAAACTGTTTTTT CSAREGGSQEKLFF
. TRBJ2-5 TRBV20-1 TRBD2 TGCAGTGCAAGTCCTAGCGGGAGTGGGGTGATCCAGTACTTC CSASPSGSGVIQYF
. TRBJ1-1 TRBV19 . TGCGCCAGTAGTCCCGCATTATTATTGCGGCCTGGAGCTTTCTTT CASSPALLLRPGAFF
. TRBJ1-2 TRBV25-1 TRBD1 TGTGCCAGCAGTGCCCAGAAGGACAGGGTATTCTATGGCTACACCTTC CASSAQKDRVFYGYTF
. TRBJ2-2 TRBV5-4 . TGTGCCAGCAGCATATCACTAGCTTGGGAGCTGTTTTTT CASSISLAWELFF
. TRBJ2-3 TRBV10-2 . TGCGCCAGCAGCGCAGGGGGGCGCGGTACGCAGTATTTT CASSAGGRGTQYF
. TRBJ1-4 TRBV7-9 . TGTGCCAGCAGCCCCGGGGGGAACCCTAATGAAAAACTGTTTTTT CASSPGGNPNEKLFF
. TRBJ2-7 TRBV7-9 TRBD2 TGCGCCAGCAGCGCAGCGGGAGTACTGGGCTACGAGCAGTACTTC CASSAAGVLGYEQYF
many TRBJ2-2 TRBV5-1 TRBD2 TGCGCCAGCAGCGCCCAGACTAGCGCCCACACCGGGGAGCTGTTTTTT CASSAQTSAHTGELFF
. TRBJ2-7 TRBV7-2 TRBD2 TGTGCCAGCAGCTTAGTCGCGCGGAGCGGGAGTAACGAGCAGTACTTC CASSLVARSGSNEQYF
many TRBJ2-7 TRBV20-1 . TGCAGTGCTCCTAATGGGGCCAGGAGCTCCTACGAGCAGTACTTC CSAPNGARSSYEQYF
many TRBJ2-5 TRBV28 TRBD1 TGTGCCAGCACGGAAGGGGGCGAGACCCAGTACTTC CASTEGGETQYF
many TRBJ2-2 TRBV20-1 . TGCAGTGCTAGAGGGCTGAACACCGGGGAGCTGTTTTTT CSARGLNTGELFF